This entry lists 17 T cell receptor beta chains sequenced from one sample in a study of cytomegalovirus exposure and HLA in healthy donors (dated by TCRdb to about 2017). Libraries came from the immunoSEQ multiplex PCR assay. The multiplex PCR relied on a mix of 60 forward primers for TCR Vbeta segments and 13 reverse primers for TCR Jbeta segments. Entries here come from immuneACCESS through TCRdb and include only in-frame sequences with V and J called. Some clones fail to appear in such tables; in the studies checked, an unresolved V gene covers under half of the shortfall, and the cause of the remainder is unknown. The sample yields tens of thousands of clones; roughly four fifths were counted once. The ten largest clones add up to 12% of the sample. The sequenced sample was PBMCs. The receptors were sampled from a male donor in good health and CMV-seropositive.

The V call is TRBV10-1, the J call TRBJ2-5; TRBD2 matches at 9 bases. Per germline, CDR1 WNHNN and CDR2 SYGVQD (reference sequence). With 7 bases clipped from V and 5 bases from J, the junction kept 14 bases outside the gene matches. The CDR3 has 16 amino acids. CDR3 in DNA: TGCGCCAGCACCGCATACTGGGGTAGCGGGGGTGAGACCCAGTACTTC. This translates into CASTAYWGSGGETQYF.

This clone showed up just a few times. The chain joins TRBV19 to TRBJ1-2; 7 bases agree with TRBD1. With 4 bases clipped from V and 6 bases from J, the junction kept 5 bases outside the gene matches. Germline V gives CDR1 LNHDA, CDR2 SQIVND (reference sequence). The CDR3 runs 13 residues. CDR3 DNA: TGTGCCAGTAGTACCGACGACAGGGATGGCTACACCTTC. Its protein product is CASSTDDRDGYTF.

This clone qualifies as medium-sized. The chain has TRBV6-4 and TRBJ2-2; TRBD2 aligns across 7 bases. The ends lost 2 bases at V and 1 base at J; junction bases unmatched: 1. The CDR3 length is 15 residues. The germline gives CDR1 MRHNA, CDR2 SNTAGT. CDR3 bases: TGTGCCAGCAGTGACGTAGCGGGGAACACCGGGGAGCTGTTTTTT. It is translated as CASSDVAGNTGELFF.

The V call is TRBV5-1, the J call TRBJ1-2, with D tentatively TRBD1 (6 bases). Trimming pared 3 bases from V and 2 bases from J, leaving 11 bases between. The CDR3 contains 14 residues. Germline assignment: CDR1 SGHRS and CDR2 YFSETQ. CDR3 DNA sequence: TGCGCCAGCAGCTCCAGGGGAACGAACTATGGCTACACCTTC. Its translation is CASSSRGTNYGYTF.

This chain uses TRBV2 with TRBJ1-1; possible D gene TRBD1, 5 bases. Germline CDR1 SNHLY, CDR2 FYNNEI. Trimming took off 6 bases at V and 1 base at J, with 12 bases between the two ends. This CDR3 has 14 residues. The CDR3 DNA is TGTGCCAGCAGGGGGGGGGACTCGAACACTGAAGCTTTCTTT. Translated: CASRGGDSNTEAFF.

This clone was seen more than once but under ten times. The V and J genes are TRBV29-1 and TRBJ2-5; D is possibly TRBD2 (6 bases). In germline, CDR1 is SQVTM, CDR2 ANQGSEA. Trimming cost V 4 bases and J 2 bases, with 14 bases left between them. CDR3 size: 14 residues. The CDR3 reads CSVVGGVLQETQYF. Written as DNA, the CDR3 is TGCAGCGTTGTCGGGGGTGTTTTACAAGAGACCCAGTACTTC.

The CDR3 bases are TGCGCCAGCAGCTTTGGCGGGACAGGGGGGGAGCAGTTCTTC. This encodes CASSFGGTGGEQFF. This chain connects TRBV5-1 to TRBJ2-1; 11 bases are a match to TRBD1. The CDR3 contains 14 residues. CDR1 is SGHRS, CDR2 YFSETQ, per germline. V gave up 2 bases and J gave up 10 bases; unmatched junction bases: 5. The variable domain in full, with the rest retrieved from reference TRBV5-1 and TRBJ2-1, is KAGVTQTPRYLIKTRGQQVTLSCSPISGHRSVSWYQQTPGQGLQFLFEYFSETQRNKGNFPGRFSGRQFSNSRSEMNVSTLELGDSALYLCASSFGGTGGEQFFGPGTRLTVL.

This clone has more than one count but fewer than ten. The CDR3 region has the DNA TGTGCCAGCAGACTAGCGGGGGGGCAAGAGACCCAGTACTTC. Protein product: CASRLAGGQETQYF. This sequence joins TRBV7-9 and TRBJ2-5, with TRBD2 matching 13 bases. Losses at the gene ends were 6 bases for V and 2 bases for J; bases not matched to a gene: 0. The V gene's germline CDR1 is SEHNR and CDR2 FQNEAQ (reference sequence). The CDR3 spans 14 residues.

The chain employs TRBV5-1 and TRBJ2-3; 11 bases map to TRBD1. J lost 6 bases, V lost 4 bases, and 1 base had no gene match. Per the germline V gene, CDR1 is SGHRS and CDR2 is YFSETQ. This CDR3 has 13 amino acids. This CDR3 reads CASSGTGGDTQYF. In DNA form, the CDR3 reads TGCGCCAGCAGCGGGACAGGGGGTGATACGCAGTATTTT.

CDR3 sequence (DNA): TGCGCCAGCAGCCAAGATCCGGGACTAGGCACAATCAATGAGCAGTTCTTC. It translates to CASSQDPGLGTINEQFF. The J gene is TRBJ2-1, the V gene TRBV4-3, with 8 nucleotides matching TRBD2. The trim removed 0 bases at V and 6 bases at J, leaving 10 bases unmatched. CDR3 length: 17 residues. Germline CDR1 is LGHNA and CDR2 is YSLEER.

The chain joins TRBV4-1 to TRBJ2-4, with 8 bases aligning to TRBD2. This CDR3 comprises 16 residues. Germline values: CDR1 MGHRA, CDR2 YSYEKL. After removal of 2 bases from V and 7 bases from J, the junction contained 10 bases not matched to a gene. In DNA form, the CDR3 reads TGCGCCAGCAGCCAACCGGGGGGGGAGCTCACGAACATTCAGTACTTC. Its protein is CASSQPGGELTNIQYF.

This clone was counted between two and nine times. The chain uses TRBV19 and TRBJ1-5; TRBD1 might be the D (6 bases). Germline CDR1 is LNHDA and CDR2 is SQIVND (reference sequence). The V end was cut by 2 bases, the J end by 7 bases, with 12 bases between. The CDR3 totals 14 residues. The CDR3 bases are TGTGCCAGTAGTATAAGTTCGGACAGACAGCCCCAGCATTTT. Translation: CASSISSDRQPQHF.

This clone was seen a single time. Germline and junction disagree at one end, which may indicate a read error. The genes are TRBV7-9 and TRBJ2-6; 8 bases are a match to TRBD1. The CDR3 is made up of 19 amino acids. CDR1 is SEHNR, CDR2 FQNEAQ, per germline (reference sequence). The CDR3 nucleotides are TGTTCCAGCAGCTTAGTGGTCGGACAGGGCCTTACTGGGGCCAACGTCCTGACTTTC. Translation: CSSSLVVGQGLTGANVLTF.

The genes are TRBV28 and TRBJ1-1; D not certain. Germline assignment: CDR1 MDHEN and CDR2 SYDVKM. This CDR3 has 15 residues. With 6 bases removed from V and 2 bases from J, the gap between germline ends came to 16 bases. CDR3 loop: CASSRFPRLNTEAFF. The CDR3, as DNA: TGTGCCAGCAGCCGTTTTCCGAGACTAAACACTGAAGCTTTCTTT. Together with reference TRBV28 and TRBJ1-1, the CDR3 gives the full variable domain: DVKVTQSSRYLVKRTGEKVFLECVQDMDHENMFWYRQDPGLGLRLIYFSYDVKMKEKGDIPEGYSVSREKKERFSLILESASTNQTSMYLCASSRFPRLNTEAFFGQGTRLTVV.

V usage is TRBV28 and J usage is TRBJ2-5, with 7 bases fitting TRBD1. Germline V gene lookup returns CDR1 MDHEN and CDR2 SYDVKM. The CDR3 runs to 18 residues. Unmatched junction bases numbered 24, after V lost 6 bases and J lost 8 bases. The CDR3 DNA reads TGTGCCAGCAGACCCTTACCCAAGGGGGCGGACGCCAAGAATACCCAGTACTTC. This gives the protein CASRPLPKGADAKNTQYF.

This clone was seen a handful of times. The J gene is TRBJ1-1, the V gene TRBV10-3, with 7 bases identical to TRBD1. Trimming removed 6 bases from V and 1 base from J; junction bases left unmatched: 5. Germline V gives CDR1 ENHRY, CDR2 SYGVKD. The CDR3 runs to 14 residues. Written as DNA, the CDR3 is TGTGCCATCAGACCGGGACAGCAGAACACTGAAGCTTTCTTT. Translation gives CAIRPGQQNTEAFF.

The chain has TRBV2 and TRBJ2-2; D is possibly TRBD1 (6 bases). Trimming removed 5 bases at V and 7 bases at J, with 17 bases between. The CDR3 totals 15 residues. Germline-derived CDR1 and CDR2 are SNHLY and FYNNEI. The CDR3 is CASSLDRGLNGELFF. In DNA, the CDR3 is TGTGCCAGCAGTTTGGACAGAGGGCTCAACGGGGAGCTGTTTTTT.